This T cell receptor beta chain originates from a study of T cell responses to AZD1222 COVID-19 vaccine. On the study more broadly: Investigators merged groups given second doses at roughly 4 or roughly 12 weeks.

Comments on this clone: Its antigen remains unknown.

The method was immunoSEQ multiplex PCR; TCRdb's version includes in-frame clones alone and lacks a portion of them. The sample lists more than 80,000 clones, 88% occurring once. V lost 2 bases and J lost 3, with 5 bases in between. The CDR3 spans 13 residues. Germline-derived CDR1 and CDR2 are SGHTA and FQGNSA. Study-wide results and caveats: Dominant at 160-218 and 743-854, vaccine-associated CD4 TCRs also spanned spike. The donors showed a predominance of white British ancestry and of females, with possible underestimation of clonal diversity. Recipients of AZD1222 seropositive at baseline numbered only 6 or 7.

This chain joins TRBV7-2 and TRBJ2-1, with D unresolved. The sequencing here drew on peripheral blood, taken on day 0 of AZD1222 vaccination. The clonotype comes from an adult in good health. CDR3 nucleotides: TGTGCCAGCAGCTTAAGCGTCTACAATGAGCAGTTCTTC. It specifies CASSLSVYNEQFF.